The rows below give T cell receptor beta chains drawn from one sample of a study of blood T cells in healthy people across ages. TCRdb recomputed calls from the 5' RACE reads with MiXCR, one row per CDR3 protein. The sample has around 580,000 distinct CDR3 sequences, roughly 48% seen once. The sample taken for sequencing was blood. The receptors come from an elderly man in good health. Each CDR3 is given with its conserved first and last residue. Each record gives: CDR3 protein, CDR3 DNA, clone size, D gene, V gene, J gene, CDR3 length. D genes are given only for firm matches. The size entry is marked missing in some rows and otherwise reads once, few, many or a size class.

CASSRKTSGSNTGELFF,TGCGCCAGCAGCCGCAAGACTAGCGGGAGTAACACCGGGGAGCTGTTTTTT,-,TRBD2,TRBV4-3,TRBJ2-2,17
CASSQQRDLVAYEQYF,TGTGCCAGCAGCCAGCAGAGGGACTTGGTGGCCTACGAGCAGTACTTC,few,-,TRBV4-2,TRBJ2-7,16
CSAPFQGSGRYNEQFF,TGCAGTGCTCCTTTCCAAGGTAGCGGGAGGTACAATGAGCAGTTCTTC,-,TRBD2,TRBV20-1,TRBJ2-1,16
CASSIGQSTDTQYF,TGCGCCAGCAGTATCGGACAGAGCACAGATACGCAGTATTTT,-,-,TRBV5-1,TRBJ2-3,14
CSVAVLAGGGEQYF,TGCAGCGTTGCCGTCCTAGCGGGAGGTGGCGAGCAGTACTTC,-,TRBD2,TRBV29-1,TRBJ2-7,14
CASSILRGGSTDTQYF,TGTGCCAGCAGCATCTTAAGGGGCGGGTCCACAGATACGCAGTATTTT,-,-,TRBV7-2,TRBJ2-3,16
CASSPSGGRSNYGYTF,TGTGCCAGCAGTCCCTCGGGGGGCCGTTCTAACTATGGCTACACCTTC,-,-,TRBV6-5,TRBJ1-2,16
CASSYDRWGYNEQFF,TGTGCCAGCAGTTACGACCGGTGGGGCTACAATGAGCAGTTCTTC,few,-,TRBV6-5,TRBJ2-1,15
CSVVRTLAGYEQYF,TGCAGCGTTGTCCGCACCCTTGCAGGCTACGAGCAGTACTTC,many,-,TRBV29-1,TRBJ2-7,14
CSGQVAVGGYTF,TGCAGCGGACAGGTAGCCGTAGGCGGCTACACCTTC,-,-,TRBV29-1,TRBJ1-2,12
CASSWGGQVNTGELFF,TGTGCCAGCAGCTGGGGGGGACAGGTGAACACCGGGGAGCTGTTTTTT,once,-,TRBV5-5,TRBJ2-2,16
CASSLAYGLAYEQYF,TGTGCCAGCAGCTTAGCGTACGGCCTGGCTTACGAGCAGTACTTC,few,-,TRBV7-2,TRBJ2-7,15
CASSEMGPPGETQYF,TGTGCCAGCAGTGAAATGGGCCCCCCCGGGGAGACCCAGTACTTC,-,-,TRBV6-1,TRBJ2-5,15
CSAPTSGVAKNIQYF,TGCAGTGCCCCAACTAGCGGGGTGGCCAAAAACATTCAGTACTTC,once,TRBD2,TRBV20-1,TRBJ2-4,15
CASSQGLSGRGLETQYF,TGCGCCAGCAGCCAAGGGCTAAGTGGGAGGGGATTGGAGACCCAGTACTTC,-,TRBD2,TRBV4-3,TRBJ2-5,17
CASSLREGDTQYF,TGTGCCAGCAGCTTACGTGAGGGAGATACGCAGTATTTT,-,-,TRBV7-3,TRBJ2-3,13
CASSQGGLAGGPETQYF,TGCGCCAGCAGCCAAGGCGGACTAGCGGGGGGGCCAGAGACCCAGTACTTC,-,TRBD2,TRBV4-1,TRBJ2-5,17
CASSPWDRGAKTQYF,TGTGCCAGCAGCCCTTGGGACAGGGGGGCGAAGACCCAGTACTTC,-,TRBD1,TRBV7-9,TRBJ2-5,15
CASSLGHLDTQYF,TGTGCCAGCAGCTTAGGTCATTTAGATACGCAGTATTTT,-,-,TRBV7-2,TRBJ2-3,13
CASSLEVGGTEAFF,TGTGCCAGCAGCTTAGAAGTGGGTGGAACTGAAGCTTTCTTT,-,-,TRBV7-9,TRBJ1-1,14
CASRGRAGAYEQYF,TGTGCCAGCAGAGGACGAGCGGGAGCCTACGAGCAGTACTTC,-,TRBD2,TRBV6-5,TRBJ2-7,14
CASSWTSGIYNEQFF,TGTGCCAGCAGCTGGACTAGCGGGATCTACAATGAGCAGTTCTTC,many,TRBD2,TRBV5-1,TRBJ2-1,15
CSARDRLAATQYF,TGCAGTGCTAGAGATCGGTTAGCGGCTACGCAGTATTTT,-,-,TRBV20-1,TRBJ2-3,13
CAISGQPNEKLFF,TGTGCCATCAGCGGACAGCCCAATGAAAAACTGTTTTTT,-,-,TRBV10-3,TRBJ1-4,13
CASSAVGSGTTYEQYF,TGTGCCAGCAGCGCTGTGGGTAGCGGGACCACCTACGAGCAGTACTTC,-,TRBD2,TRBV7-9,TRBJ2-7,16
CASRGDRVHGYTF,TGTGCCAGCAGGGGTGACAGGGTCCATGGCTACACCTTC,few,TRBD1,TRBV12-3/TRBV12-4,TRBJ1-2,13
CASSRLGGDYEQYF,TGTGCCAGCAGCCGACTAGGGGGGGATTACGAGCAGTACTTC,-,-,TRBV7-2,TRBJ2-7,14
CASSFLAGITDTQYF,TGTGCCAGCAGTTTTTTAGCGGGAATCACAGATACGCAGTATTTT,-,TRBD2,TRBV28,TRBJ2-3,15
CASSLKGDSSYEQYF,TGTGCCAGCAGCTTAAAGGGGGACAGCTCCTACGAGCAGTACTTC,-,TRBD1,TRBV7-2,TRBJ2-7,15
CSVDFGGSNYGYTF,TGCAGCGTTGACTTCGGGGGGTCTAACTATGGCTACACCTTC,few,-,TRBV29-1,TRBJ1-2,14
CASSHGRGGTEAFF,TGTGCCAGCAGCCACGGCAGGGGTGGCACTGAAGCTTTCTTT,few,-,TRBV3-1,TRBJ1-1,14
CASSQVLGYEQFF,TGTGCCAGCAGCCAAGTCCTAGGGTATGAGCAGTTCTTC,-,-,TRBV3-1,TRBJ2-1,13
CASSLPGGYEQFF,TGCGCCAGCAGCCTCCCGGGAGGGTATGAGCAGTTCTTC,-,TRBD2,TRBV4-1,TRBJ2-1,13
CSVAEENLHQPQHF,TGCAGCGTGGCGGAGGAGAACCTTCATCAGCCCCAGCATTTT,few,-,TRBV29-1,TRBJ1-5,14
CASSLERGSGGSYNSPLHF,TGTGCCAGCAGCTTAGAGAGGGGGTCAGGGGGGTCCTATAATTCACCCCTCCACTTT,-,TRBD1,TRBV7-2,TRBJ1-6,19
CASSTSSGQETQYF,TGTGCCAGCAGCACCTCTAGCGGGCAAGAGACCCAGTACTTC,-,TRBD2,TRBV7-2,TRBJ2-5,14
CTTLWAGTDTQYF,TGCACCACCCTTTGGGCAGGCACAGATACGCAGTATTTT,few,-,TRBV29-1,TRBJ2-3,13
CASSLGGTGARQETQYF,TGCGCCAGCAGCTTGGGCGGGACAGGGGCACGCCAAGAGACCCAGTACTTC,-,TRBD1,TRBV5-1,TRBJ2-5,17
CSAPTPGQGVHEQYF,TGCAGTGCTCCCACTCCTGGACAGGGAGTCCACGAGCAGTACTTC,once,TRBD1,TRBV20-1,TRBJ2-7,15
CSARQYGRADTDTQYF,TGCAGTGCTAGACAGTATGGGAGGGCCGACACAGATACGCAGTATTTT,-,TRBD2,TRBV20-1,TRBJ2-3,16
CASSVAREDTQYF,TGTGCCAGCAGCGTAGCTCGGGAAGATACGCAGTATTTT,-,-,TRBV9,TRBJ2-3,13
CASRPGQGHEQYF,TGCGCCAGCAGACCGGGACAGGGCCACGAGCAGTACTTC,-,TRBD1,TRBV5-1,TRBJ2-7,13
CASSFVGTSANNEQFF,TGTGCCAGCAGCTTCGTCGGGACTAGCGCGAACAATGAGCAGTTCTTC,few,TRBD2,TRBV7-3,TRBJ2-1,16
CASSGQGYTEAFF,TGTGCCAGCAGTGGACAGGGTTACACTGAAGCTTTCTTT,many,TRBD1,TRBV6-6,TRBJ1-1,13
CASSWTHRGRAEAFF,TGTGCCAGCAGTTGGACACATAGGGGGAGGGCTGAAGCTTTCTTT,-,-,TRBV27,TRBJ1-1,15